This T cell receptor beta chain was captured by sequencing in a study of shared clonotypes between healthy human individuals (dated by TCRdb to about 2020). About the investigation overall: The cohort included a few men and two women between 18 and 49 years of age. To increase sequencing depth and limit assay-specific biases, TCR repertoire library preparation and sequencing were carried out by different laboratories using diverse techniques. To estimate repertoire size and how much clonotypes are shared between individuals, the study performed deep sequencing of blood TCR repertoires from five healthy adults. Between about 0.9 and 8.9 billion PBMCs per donor were obtained by leukapheresis.

The germline V gene yields ENHRY for CDR1 and SYGVKD for CDR2. There are 14 amino acids in the CDR3, from cysteine to phenylalanine inclusive. Only the CDR3 DNA is retained, 42 bases long and in frame from the first base. Trimming takes 5 bases from V and 4 bases from J, and the germline ends sit 11 bases apart. The donors were healthy, HIV-negative adults with no recently reported acute infections or vaccinations. Only Caucasian adults living in Nashville, Tennessee, USA were represented among the donors. For unsorted samples, roughly 91 million PBMCs were counted, and genomic DNA was extracted using the QIAamp DNA Blood Mini kit. Blood was obtained by leukapheresis, after which PBMCs were separated by Ficoll-Histopaque density gradient centrifugation and cryopreserved in liquid nitrogen vapor phase. This clone has a handful of counts. No antigen is known for it. It has no much larger one-base neighbor in the sample; base qualities were not kept.

Using the deep immunoSEQ assay, multiplex PCR amplified TCR CDR3 regions from genomic DNA. Extracted genomic DNA from each cell subset was distributed evenly across all wells of several immunoSEQ 96-well plates, and each plate was treated as a replicate. Each replicate PCR for unsorted PBMC received 300 to 350 ng genomic DNA, equal to about 30,000 T cell genomes. Genomic DNA from unsorted PBMC was sequenced over ten immunoSEQ deep assay plates. The purified libraries were quantified using a Qubit 3.0 fluorometer, sized with a Bioanalyzer 2100, and then quantified again using the KAPA Library Quantification kit. A separate single-read 150-cycle Illumina NextSeq 550 flow cell was used to sequence each immunoSEQ 96-well plate. The study's processing was this. Because the immunoSEQ output included only junctional sequences and no quality scores, the filtering could not be the same as the filtering used for full-length reads. To assign V/J genes and CDR3, sequences were annotated using PyIR, a Python wrapper for IgBLAST v1.9, with IMGT germline references. Reads with weak V/J assignments (E-value above 1e-6), missing CDR3, stop codons, out-of-frame junctions, or ambiguous translated residues were removed. V3J clonotypes were defined as sequences sharing an identical inferred V gene, J gene, and CDR3 amino acid sequence. To compute the percentage overlap between repertoires, the number of shared unique clonotypes was divided by the size of the smaller repertoire. RTK rarefaction, the Chao1 estimator, and Recon v2.1 estimates of unobserved clonotypes were used to assess repertoire richness. Not all clones reach the TCRdb copy of this immuneACCESS table, which keeps in-frame sequences only. Checked studies attribute under half of the gap to unresolved V genes and leave the rest unexplained. V and J calls and clone size come straight from that table; D and trimming were deduced from the DNA. The sample table lists around 530,000 clones, roughly 79% of them with a count of one. The ten largest clones capture about 12% of the sample.

General conclusions and limits of the study: The genetic and exposure-history diversity represented was limited by the small number of donors. Sampling was limited to blood, and TCR repertoires in tissue likely differ from TCR repertoires in blood. Based on pairwise subsampling, the degree of clonotype sharing among donors was expected to be affected by sequencing depth.

The receptor's source is a woman in her thirties or forties in good health. Some clones in this sample may be carry-over from other donors' samples. This chain is built from TRBV10-3 and TRBJ2-2, and the D gene may be TRBD2, 5 bases matching. Input material: PBMCs. The nucleotides are TGTGCCATCAGTCAAGGACTTCCCACCGGGGAGCTGTTTTTT. It is translated as CAISQGLPTGELFF.